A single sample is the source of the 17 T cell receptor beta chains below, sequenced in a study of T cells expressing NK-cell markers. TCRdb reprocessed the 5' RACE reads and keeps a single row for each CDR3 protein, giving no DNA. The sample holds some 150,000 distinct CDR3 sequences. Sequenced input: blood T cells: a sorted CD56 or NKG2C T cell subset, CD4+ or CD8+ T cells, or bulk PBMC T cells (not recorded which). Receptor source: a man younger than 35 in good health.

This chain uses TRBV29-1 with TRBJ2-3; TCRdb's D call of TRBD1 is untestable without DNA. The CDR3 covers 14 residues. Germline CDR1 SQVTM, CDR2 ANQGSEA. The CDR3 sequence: CSAEGQGETDTQYF.

CDR3 sequence reads: CASSAGLALTGELFF. The chain recombines TRBV12-3 or TRBV12-4 with TRBJ2-2; no DNA is available, so the TRBD2 call from TCRdb remains unchecked. The CDR3 is 15 residues long.

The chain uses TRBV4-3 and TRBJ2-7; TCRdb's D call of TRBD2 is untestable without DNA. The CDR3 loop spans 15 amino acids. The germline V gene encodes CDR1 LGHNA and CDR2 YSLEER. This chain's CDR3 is CASSQSLSLLHEQYF.

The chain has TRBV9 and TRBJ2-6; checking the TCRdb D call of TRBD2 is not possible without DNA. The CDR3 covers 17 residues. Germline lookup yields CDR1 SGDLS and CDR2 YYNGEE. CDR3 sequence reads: CASSVGAGETGANVLTF.

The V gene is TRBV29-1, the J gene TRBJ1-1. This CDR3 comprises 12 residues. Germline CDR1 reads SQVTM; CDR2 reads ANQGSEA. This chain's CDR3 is CSVSTQNTEAFF.

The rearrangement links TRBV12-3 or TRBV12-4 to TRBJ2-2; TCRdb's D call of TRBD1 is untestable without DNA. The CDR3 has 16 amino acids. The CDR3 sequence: CASSQTGLGYSGELFF.

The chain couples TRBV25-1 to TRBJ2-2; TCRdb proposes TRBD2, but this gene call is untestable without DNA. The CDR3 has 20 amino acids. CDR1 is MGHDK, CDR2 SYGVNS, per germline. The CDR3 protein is CASSTPGSGLAGPLGGELFF.

This CDR3 is CAVHRETYEQYF. This chain uses TRBV2 with TRBJ2-7; TCRdb's D gene call, TRBD1, goes unchecked for lack of DNA. The CDR3 spans 12 residues. Per the germline V gene, CDR1 is SNHLY and CDR2 is FYNNEI.

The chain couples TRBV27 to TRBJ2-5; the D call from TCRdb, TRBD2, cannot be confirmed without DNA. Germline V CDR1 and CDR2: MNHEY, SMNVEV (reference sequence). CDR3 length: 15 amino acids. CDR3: CASSSYLAGQETQYF.

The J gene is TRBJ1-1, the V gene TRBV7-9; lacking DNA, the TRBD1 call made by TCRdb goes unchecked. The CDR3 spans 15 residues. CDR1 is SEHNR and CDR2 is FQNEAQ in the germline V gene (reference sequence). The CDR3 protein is CASSFVGGLNTEAFF.

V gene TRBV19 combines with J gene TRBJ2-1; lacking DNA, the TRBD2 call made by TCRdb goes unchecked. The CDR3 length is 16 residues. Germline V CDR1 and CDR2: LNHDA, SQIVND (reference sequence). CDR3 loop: CASLPLSGSEGGEQFF. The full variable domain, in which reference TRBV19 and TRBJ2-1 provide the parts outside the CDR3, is DGGITQSPKYLFRKEGQNVTLSCEQNLNHDAMYWYRQDPGQGLRLIYYSQIVNDFQKGDIAEGYSVSREKKESFPLTVTSAQKNPTAFYLCASLPLSGSEGGEQFFGPGTRLTVL.

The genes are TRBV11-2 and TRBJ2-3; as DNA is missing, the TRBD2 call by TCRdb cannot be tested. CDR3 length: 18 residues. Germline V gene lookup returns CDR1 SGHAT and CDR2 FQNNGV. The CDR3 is CASSLNPGLAGSGDTQYF.

CDR3 residues: CASSLISPAGSSYNEQFF. The chain has TRBV27 and TRBJ2-1; TCRdb's D call, TRBD2, is unchecked because there is no DNA. The CDR3 sequence is 18 residues long. Germline V lookup: CDR1 MNHEY, CDR2 SMNVEV (reference sequence).

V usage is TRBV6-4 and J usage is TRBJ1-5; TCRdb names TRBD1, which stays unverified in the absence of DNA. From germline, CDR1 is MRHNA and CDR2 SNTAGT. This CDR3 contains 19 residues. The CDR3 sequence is CASRQSGTAGWMVEQPQHF.

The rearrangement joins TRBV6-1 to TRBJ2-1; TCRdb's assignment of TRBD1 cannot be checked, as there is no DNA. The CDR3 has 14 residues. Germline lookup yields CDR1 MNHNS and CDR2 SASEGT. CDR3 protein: CASSLALGAGEQFF.

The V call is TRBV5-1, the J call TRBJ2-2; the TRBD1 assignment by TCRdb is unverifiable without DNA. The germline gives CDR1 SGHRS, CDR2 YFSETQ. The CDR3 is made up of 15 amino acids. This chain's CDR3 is CASITGTGGTGELFF.

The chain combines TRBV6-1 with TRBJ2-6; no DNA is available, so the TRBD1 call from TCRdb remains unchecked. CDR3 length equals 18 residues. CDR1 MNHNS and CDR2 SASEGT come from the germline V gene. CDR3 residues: CASSESGRESLWANVLTF.